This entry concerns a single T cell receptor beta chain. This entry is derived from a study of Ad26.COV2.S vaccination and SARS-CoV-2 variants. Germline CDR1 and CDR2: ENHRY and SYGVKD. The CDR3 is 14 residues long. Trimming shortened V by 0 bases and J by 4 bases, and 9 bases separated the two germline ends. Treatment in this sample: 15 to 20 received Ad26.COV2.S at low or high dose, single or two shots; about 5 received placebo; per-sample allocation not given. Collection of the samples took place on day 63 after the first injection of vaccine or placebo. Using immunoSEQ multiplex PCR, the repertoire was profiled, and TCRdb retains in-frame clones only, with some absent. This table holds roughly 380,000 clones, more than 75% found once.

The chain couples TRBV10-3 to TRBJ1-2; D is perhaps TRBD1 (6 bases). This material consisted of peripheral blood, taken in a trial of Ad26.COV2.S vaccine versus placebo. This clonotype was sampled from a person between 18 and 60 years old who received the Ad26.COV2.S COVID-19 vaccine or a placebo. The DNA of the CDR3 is TGTGCCATCAGTGAGTCTCAGGGGTCCTATGGCTACACCTTC. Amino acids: CAISESQGSYGYTF.